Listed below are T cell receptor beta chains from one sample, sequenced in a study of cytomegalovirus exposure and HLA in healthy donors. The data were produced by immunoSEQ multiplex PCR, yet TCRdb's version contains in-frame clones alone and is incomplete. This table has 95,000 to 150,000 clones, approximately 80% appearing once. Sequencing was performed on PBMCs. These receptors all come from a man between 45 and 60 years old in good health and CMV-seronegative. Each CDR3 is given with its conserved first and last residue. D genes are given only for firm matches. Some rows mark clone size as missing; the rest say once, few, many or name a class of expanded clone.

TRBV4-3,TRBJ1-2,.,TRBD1,TGCGCCAGCAGCCAGACAGGGTACTATGGCTACACCTTC,CASSQTGYYGYTF
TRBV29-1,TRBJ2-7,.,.,TGCAGCGTTGAAGCACAGACCTACGAGCAGTACTTC,CSVEAQTYEQYF
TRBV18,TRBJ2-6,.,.,TGTGCCAGCTCCGTCTCTGGGGCCAACGTCCTGACTTTC,CASSVSGANVLTF
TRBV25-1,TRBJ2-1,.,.,TGTGCCAGCAGTCCAAGCCGGGGGACGGGAGCCGATGAGCAGTTCTTC,CASSPSRGTGADEQFF
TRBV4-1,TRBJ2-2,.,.,TGCGCCAGCAGCCAAGAGGCGGGTCAGCTGAACACCGGGGAGCTGTTTTTT,CASSQEAGQLNTGELFF
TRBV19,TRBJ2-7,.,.,TGTGCCAGTAGTATAGGCAGGGGAACCTACGAGCAGTACTTC,CASSIGRGTYEQYF
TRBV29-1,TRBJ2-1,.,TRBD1,TGCAGCGTTGGTAAACAGGGGTCGAGCTCCTACAATGAGCAGTTCTTC,CSVGKQGSSSYNEQFF
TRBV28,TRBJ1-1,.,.,TGTGCCAGCAGGATGACAGACTGTGAAGCTTTCTTC,CASRMTDCEAFF
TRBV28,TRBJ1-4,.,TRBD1,TGTGCCAGCAGTTTGGACAGGGTCAGTGAAAAACTGTTTTTT,CASSLDRVSEKLFF
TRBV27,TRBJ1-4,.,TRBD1,TGTGCCAGCAGTTTACGGGACAGGGGTTCATCTGAAAAACTGTTTTTT,CASSLRDRGSSEKLFF
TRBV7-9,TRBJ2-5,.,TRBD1,TGTGCCAGCAGCTTATTAGCAGGGGGAGAGACCCAGTACTTC,CASSLLAGGETQYF
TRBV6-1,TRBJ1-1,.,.,TGTGCCTTACAGGGAGGGAGGAACACTGAAGCTTTCTTT,CALQGGRNTEAFF
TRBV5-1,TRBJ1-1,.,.,TGCGCCAGCAGCTTAACGGGGGGAAACACTGAAGCTTTCTTT,CASSLTGGNTEAFF
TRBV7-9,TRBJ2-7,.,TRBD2,TGTGCCAGCAGCGCCGGGACTAGCGTTTACGAGCAGTACTTC,CASSAGTSVYEQYF
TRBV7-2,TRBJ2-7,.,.,TGTGCCAGCAGCTCCCCGTCGCGCGAGCAGTACTTC,CASSSPSREQYF
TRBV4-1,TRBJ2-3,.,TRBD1,TGCGCCAGCAGCCGTTTGACAGGGCGGGGCACAGATACGCAGTATTTT,CASSRLTGRGTDTQYF
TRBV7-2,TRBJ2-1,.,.,TGTGCCAGCCAGGTAGGGGGATCCCGCTCCTACAATGAGCAGTTCTTC,CASQVGGSRSYNEQFF
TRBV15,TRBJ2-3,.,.,TGTGCCACCAGCAGAGAGGCAGGGGGGAGCACAGATACGCAGTATTTT,CATSREAGGSTDTQYF
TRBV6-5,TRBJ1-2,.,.,TGTGCCAGCAGTCCGGGGTATGGCTACACCTTC,CASSPGYGYTF
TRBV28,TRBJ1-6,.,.,TGTGCCAGCAGTCTTTTCCGGACCAGGGGTTCACCCCTCCACTTT,CASSLFRTRGSPLHF
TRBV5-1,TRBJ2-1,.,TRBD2,TGCGCCAGCAGCCCAAGGACTAGCGGGGGGCCTAATGAGCAGTTCTTC,CASSPRTSGGPNEQFF
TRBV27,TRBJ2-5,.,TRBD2,TGTGCCAGCAGACGAGCGGGGAAAAGAGACTTGACACAGACCCAGTACTTC,CASRRAGKRDLTQTQYF
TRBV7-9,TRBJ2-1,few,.,TGTGCCAGCACCCTAGGCGAGCAGTTCTTC,CASTLGEQFF
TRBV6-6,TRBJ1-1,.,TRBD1,TGTGCCAGCAGTTACAGGGACAGCTACACTGAAGCTTTCTTT,CASSYRDSYTEAFF
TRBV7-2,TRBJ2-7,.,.,TGTGCCAGCAGCTTAACAGGCTACGAGCAGTACTTC,CASSLTGYEQYF
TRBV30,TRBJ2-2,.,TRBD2,TGTGCCTGGAGGAGGGAGGGATGGACCGGGGAGCTGTTTTTT,CAWRREGWTGELFF
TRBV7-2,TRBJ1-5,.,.,TGTGCCAGCAGGGATGAGGGTATTCTCAATCAGCCCCAGCATTTT,CASRDEGILNQPQHF
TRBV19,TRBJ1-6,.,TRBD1,TGTGCCAGTGGGGACAGCTCCTATAATTCACCCCTCCACTTT,CASGDSSYNSPLHF
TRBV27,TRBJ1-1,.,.,TGTGCCAGCAGTCTATGGCCGGACATCACAACCACTGAAGCTTTCTTT,CASSLWPDITTTEAFF
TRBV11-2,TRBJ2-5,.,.,TGTGCCAGCAGCTTCACAGATCAAGAGACCCAGTACTTC,CASSFTDQETQYF
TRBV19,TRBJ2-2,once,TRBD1,TGTGCCAGTAGTATAGGGACAGGGGTCGGGGAGCTGTTTTTT,CASSIGTGVGELFF
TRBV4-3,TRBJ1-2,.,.,TGCGCCAGCAGCCAAGGAAAGGGGATGAGTGGCTACACCTTC,CASSQGKGMSGYTF
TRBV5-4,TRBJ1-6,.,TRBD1,TGTGCCAGCAGACGGGACAGGGGCTCCTATAATTCACCCCTCCACTTT,CASRRDRGSYNSPLHF
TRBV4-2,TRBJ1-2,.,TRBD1,TGTGCCAGCAGCCAGGTTCGTTTGACAGGGGACGGCTACACCTTC,CASSQVRLTGDGYTF
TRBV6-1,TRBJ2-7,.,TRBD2,TGTGCCAGCAGTGAGTGGACTAGCGGGGGCTACGAGCAGTACTTC,CASSEWTSGGYEQYF
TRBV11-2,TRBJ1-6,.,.,TGTGCCAGCAGCTTAACCCGAGACATTTACAATTCACCCCTCCACTTT,CASSLTRDIYNSPLHF
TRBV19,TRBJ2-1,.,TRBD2,TGTGCCAGTACTATGACTAGCGGGAGGGACAATGAGCAGTTCTTC,CASTMTSGRDNEQFF
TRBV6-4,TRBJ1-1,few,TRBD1,TGTGCCAGCAGCCCACAGGGGCCTTTGAACACTGAAGCTTTCTTT,CASSPQGPLNTEAFF
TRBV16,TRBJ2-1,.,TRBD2,TGTGCCAGCAGCCAAAGTATGGCTAGCGGGAGTTCCTACAATGAGCAGTTCTTC,CASSQSMASGSSYNEQFF
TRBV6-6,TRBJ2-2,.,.,TGTGCCAGCAGTTACGACTTGAGGGTGGGCACCGGGGAGCTGTTTTTT,CASSYDLRVGTGELFF
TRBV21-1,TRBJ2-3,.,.,TGTGCCAGCAGCAAAGGCCAGGGATATTTGGATACGCAGTATTTT,CASSKGQGYLDTQYF
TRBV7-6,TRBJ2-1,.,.,TGTGCCAGCTTTTTGACTCAGACTAGTTCAAGTAATGAGCAGTTCTTC,CASFLTQTSSSNEQFF
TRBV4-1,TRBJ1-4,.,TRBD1,TGCGCCAGCAGCCAAGGGAGGGACAGTAATGAAAAACTGTTTTTT,CASSQGRDSNEKLFF
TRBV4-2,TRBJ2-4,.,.,TGTGCCAGCAGCCAAGAGGACAGTGGCAAAAACATTCAGTACTTC,CASSQEDSGKNIQYF
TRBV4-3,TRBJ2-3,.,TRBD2,TGCGCCAGCAGCCAAGATCCTAGCGGGGGAAACTCCAGCACAGATACGCAGTATTTT,CASSQDPSGGNSSTDTQYF
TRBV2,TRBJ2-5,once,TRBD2,TGTGCCAGCAGGCGTGCTTCGGGGGGGCTTGAGACCCAGTACTTC,CASRRASGGLETQYF